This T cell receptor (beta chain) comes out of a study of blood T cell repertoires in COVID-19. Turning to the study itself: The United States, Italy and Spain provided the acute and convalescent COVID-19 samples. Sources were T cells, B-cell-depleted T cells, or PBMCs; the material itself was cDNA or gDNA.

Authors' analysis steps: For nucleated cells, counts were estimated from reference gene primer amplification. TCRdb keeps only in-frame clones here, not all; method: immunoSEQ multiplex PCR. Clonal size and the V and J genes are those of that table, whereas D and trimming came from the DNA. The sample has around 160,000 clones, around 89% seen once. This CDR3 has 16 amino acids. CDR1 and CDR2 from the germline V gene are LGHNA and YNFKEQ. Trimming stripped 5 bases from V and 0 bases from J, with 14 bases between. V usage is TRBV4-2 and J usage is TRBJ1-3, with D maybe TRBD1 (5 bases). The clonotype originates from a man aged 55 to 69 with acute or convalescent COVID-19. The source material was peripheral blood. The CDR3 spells CASSKIKGLSGNTIYF. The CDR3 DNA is TGTGCCAGCAGCAAAATAAAGGGGCTCTCTGGAAACACCATATATTTT.